The rows below give T cell receptor beta chains drawn from one sample of a study of blood T cell repertoires in COVID-19. Sequencing used immunoSEQ multiplex PCR; TCRdb keeps in-frame clones, though not all of them. The sample comprises 90,000 to 110,000 clones, 80% to 85% of which are singletons, and 30% to 45% rests with the top ten. Sequencing was carried out using peripheral blood. Source of these receptors: a man older than 75 with acute or convalescent COVID-19. Each CDR3 is given with its conserved first and last residue. A D gene is named only where the DNA matches it firmly. A clone size is listed for some rows: how often the clone was seen (once, few, many), or a class if it is expanded.

abundance	j_gene	d_gene	v_gene	CDR3nt	CDR3aa
NA	TRBJ2-7	TRBD1	TRBV2	TGTGCCAGCAGGAAACGGGACAGCTACGAGCAGTACTTC	CASRKRDSYEQYF
NA	TRBJ2-4	NA	TRBV5-1	TGCGCCAGCAGCTTGGTAACGGGGGACGACATTCAGTACTTC	CASSLVTGDDIQYF
few	TRBJ2-7	NA	TRBV10-3	TGTGCCACCCAAGGTAGCGGAAACTCCTACGAGCAGTACTTC	CATQGSGNSYEQYF
NA	TRBJ2-1	TRBD2	TRBV5-8	TGTGCCAGCAGCCCCGGGACTAGCGGGAGGGCCGGTTACAATGAGCAGTTCTTC	CASSPGTSGRAGYNEQFF
NA	TRBJ2-7	NA	TRBV27	TGTGCCAGCAGTTTAAACAGGGTGTCCTACGAGCAGTACTTC	CASSLNRVSYEQYF
NA	TRBJ2-7	TRBD1	TRBV2	TGTGCCAGCAGCGGGGACAGCGCCTACGAGCAGTACTTC	CASSGDSAYEQYF
NA	TRBJ1-2	NA	TRBV28	TGTGCCAGCAGTACAACCACTAACTATGGCTACACCTTC	CASSTTTNYGYTF
NA	TRBJ2-7	TRBD1	TRBV6-5	TGTGCCAGCAGCCCAGGACAGGGAAAGTACGAGCAGTACTTC	CASSPGQGKYEQYF
NA	TRBJ1-2	TRBD1	TRBV15	TGTGCCACCAGCAGAGATCTAACAGGGGGGAACTATGGCTACACCTTC	CATSRDLTGGNYGYTF
NA	TRBJ2-1	TRBD1	TRBV7-3	TGTGCCAGCAGCTTACAGGGGGCTAATGAGCAGTTCTTC	CASSLQGANEQFF
NA	TRBJ2-6	NA	TRBV11-2	TGTGCCAGCAGCCCGGCCAGGGCTGGGGCCAACGTCCTGACTTTC	CASSPARAGANVLTF
NA	TRBJ2-2	NA	TRBV28	TGTGCCAGCAGTCAACGACACATCAACACCGGGGAGCTGTTTTTT	CASSQRHINTGELFF
NA	TRBJ1-1	NA	TRBV19	TGTGCCAGTAGTTCGTATGACACTGAAGCTTTCTTT	CASSSYDTEAFF
NA	TRBJ1-5	NA	TRBV5-1	TGCGCCAGCAGCTTGGAGCAGGGCCCCCAGCATTTT	CASSLEQGPQHF
NA	TRBJ1-1	TRBD1	TRBV5-1	TGCGCCAGCAGGTTGGACATCCGACAGGGGGAAAGGACTGAAGCTTTCTTT	CASRLDIRQGERTEAFF
NA	TRBJ2-7	NA	TRBV4-1	TGCGCCAGCAGCCAAGTGAGTCAGGGAACCTACGAGCAGTACTTC	CASSQVSQGTYEQYF
NA	TRBJ2-7	TRBD2	TRBV3-1/TRBV3-2	TGTGCCAGCAGCCAAGGGCAAGCGGGAGTCTCCTACGAGCAGTACTTC	CASSQGQAGVSYEQYF
NA	TRBJ2-1	NA	TRBV2	TGTGCCAGCAATCCTGTACAGTACAATGAGCAGTTCTTC	CASNPVQYNEQFF
NA	TRBJ2-3	TRBD2	TRBV29-1	TGCAGCGGCGCGGGAGGCACAGATACGCAGTATTTT	CSGAGGTDTQYF
NA	TRBJ2-3	NA	TRBV6-5	TGTGCCAGCGGGAGGTTGGAGGGTACGCAGTATTTT	CASGRLEGTQYF
NA	TRBJ1-2	TRBD1	TRBV10-3	TGTGCCACCAAGGGGGCCAACGGGCAGAGCTATGGCTACACCTTC	CATKGANGQSYGYTF
NA	TRBJ2-7	TRBD2	TRBV28	TGTGCCAGCAGTTCACCTTCGACTAGCGGGAGGGCCGGGAACGAGCAGTACTTC	CASSSPSTSGRAGNEQYF
NA	TRBJ1-4	NA	TRBV2	TGTGCCAGCGGGGGACCGGGGGGCGAAAAACTGTTTTTT	CASGGPGGEKLFF
NA	TRBJ2-7	NA	TRBV5-1	TGCGCCAGCAGCTTGGATGCCTACTACGAGCAGTACTTC	CASSLDAYYEQYF
NA	TRBJ2-7	TRBD1	TRBV29-1	TGCAGCGTTGAACCGGGACAGGGGTCCTACGAGCAGTACTTC	CSVEPGQGSYEQYF
once	TRBJ1-5	NA	TRBV7-2	TGTGCCAGCAGCCAGACCGCGGGAGGGCGTCAGCCCCAGCATTTT	CASSQTAGGRQPQHF